This T cell receptor (beta chain) stems from a study of blood T cell repertoires in COVID-19. Study-wide context: Some COVID-19 samples were acute and others convalescent; all came from the United States, Italy and Spain. PBMCs, B-cell-depleted T cells, or T cells were the source of the cDNA or gDNA that made up the material.

Germline lookup yields CDR1 MDHEN and CDR2 SYDVKM. The V and J ends lost 0 bases and 4 bases respectively, with 7 bases between them. The CDR3 sequence is 14 residues long. Measured with immunoSEQ multiplex PCR; TCRdb has only the in-frame clones, and not every one. The data show tens of thousands of clones, around 87% seen once. The rearrangement uses TRBV28 and TRBJ1-5; no reliable D call. The receptor's source is a woman aged 60-70 years with active COVID-19. The source material was peripheral blood. CDR3 nucleotide sequence: TGTGCCAGCAGTTTATGGGGCAGTAATCAGCCCCAGCATTTT. It is translated as CASSLWGSNQPQHF. Combining the CDR3 with reference TRBV28 and TRBJ1-5 gives the whole variable domain DVKVTQSSRYLVKRTGEKVFLECVQDMDHENMFWYRQDPGLGLRLIYFSYDVKMKEKGDIPEGYSVSREKKERFSLILESASTNQTSMYLCASSLWGSNQPQHFGDGTRLSIL.